Listed below are T cell receptor beta chains from one sample, sequenced in a study of cytomegalovirus exposure and HLA in healthy donors. Sequencing was performed with immunoSEQ multiplex PCR; in TCRdb, only in-frame clones are kept and a portion is missing. This sample carries around 62,000 clones, 65% to 85% of them seen once, and the ten largest clones take around 2.9%. Source material: PBMCs. Source of these receptors: a woman in her 30s in good health and CMV-seronegative. Each CDR3 is given with its conserved first and last residue. D genes are given only for firm matches. Some rows have no size entry. The others give once, few or many, or a class for an expanded clone.

CDR3nt	CDR3aa	j_gene	v_gene	d_gene	abundance
TGTGCCAGCAGCTCGAACAGGGTTATTGAGCAGTTCTTC	CASSSNRVIEQFF	TRBJ2-1	TRBV11-2	NA	NA
TGTGCCAGCAGCCCCGTGGCAACCAATGAGCAGTTCTTC	CASSPVATNEQFF	TRBJ2-1	TRBV7-2	NA	NA
TGTGCCAGCAGTCCAGGGACAGGGGGGCTCGAGCAGTACTTC	CASSPGTGGLEQYF	TRBJ2-7	TRBV6-6	TRBD1	NA
TGTGCCAGCAGCGTAGTCGGGATAGAGGGCTACACCTTC	CASSVVGIEGYTF	TRBJ1-2	TRBV9	NA	NA
TGTGCCATCAGTGAAGTTAGCGACAGGGAGAACGAGCAGTACTTC	CAISEVSDRENEQYF	TRBJ2-7	TRBV10-3	TRBD1	NA
TGCGCCAGCAGTGCTACAGGGGAAATCGGGGAGCTGTTTTTT	CASSATGEIGELFF	TRBJ2-2	TRBV10-1	TRBD1	NA
TGTGCCAGCAGTTACGCACGAAACTCGAACACTGAAGCTTTCTTT	CASSYARNSNTEAFF	TRBJ1-1	TRBV6-5	NA	NA
TGTGCCAGCAGCTTGGAAACAGGGGGCTGGACTGAAGCTTTCTTT	CASSLETGGWTEAFF	TRBJ1-1	TRBV5-4	TRBD1	NA
TGTGCCAGCAGCGAATGGAGGGGCAGGGATCGGGAGACCCAGTACTTC	CASSEWRGRDRETQYF	TRBJ2-5	TRBV11-2	NA	NA
TGTGCCAGCGCGTTGAGGGGTGGGGGGGGACAGCCCCAGCATTTT	CASALRGGGGQPQHF	TRBJ1-5	TRBV6-5	NA	NA
TGCGCCAGCAGCCAAGATGTGAGGGGGCCAATGGACACCGGGGAGCTGTTTTTT	CASSQDVRGPMDTGELFF	TRBJ2-2	TRBV4-3	TRBD1	NA
TGTGCCAGTACCCACTCATCTAGCGGGGGTTACAATGAGCAGTTCTTC	CASTHSSSGGYNEQFF	TRBJ2-1	TRBV19	TRBD2	few
TGTGCCAGCAGCTACACGTCGACAGGAACCTACGAGCAGTACTTC	CASSYTSTGTYEQYF	TRBJ2-7	TRBV28	NA	NA
TGTGCCAGCAGCGTCCGAGGACTAGCGGGGGCCAATGAGCAGTTCTTC	CASSVRGLAGANEQFF	TRBJ2-1	TRBV9	TRBD2	NA
TGTGCCATAAGACAGGGGCCGGTTCGAGACACTGAAGCTTTCTTT	CAIRQGPVRDTEAFF	TRBJ1-1	TRBV10-3	TRBD1	NA
TGCAGCGTTGAAGTGGGAGGCAGCCAGTACTTC	CSVEVGGSQYF	TRBJ2-7	TRBV29-1	NA	few
TGTGCCAGCAGCGAACAGGGGAATGAAAAACTGTTTTTT	CASSEQGNEKLFF	TRBJ1-4	TRBV7-6	TRBD1	NA
TGTGCCAGCAGCGGGAGGGAGTCCTACGAGCAGTACTTC	CASSGRESYEQYF	TRBJ2-7	TRBV6-5	TRBD2	few
TGTGCCAGCCGCGGGAGCCGGGCGTCGGGTGCAGATACGCAGTATTTT	CASRGSRASGADTQYF	TRBJ2-3	TRBV7-8	TRBD2	NA
TGTGCCAGCAGCTCACGGGGTTGGGGACAGTCCTACGAGCAGTACTTC	CASSSRGWGQSYEQYF	TRBJ2-7	TRBV5-6	TRBD1	NA
TGCGCCAGCAGTGACGCGGCTAGCTCTCGGAATGAGCAGTTCTTC	CASSDAASSRNEQFF	TRBJ2-1	TRBV10-1	NA	NA
TGTGCCAGCAGCATTGACTTCTACGAGCAGTACTTC	CASSIDFYEQYF	TRBJ2-7	TRBV7-2	NA	NA
TGTGCCAGTAGTACCGGCCAGGTTGCAGGGGGAATCACAGATACGCAGTATTTT	CASSTGQVAGGITDTQYF	TRBJ2-3	TRBV19	TRBD1	NA
TGTGCCAGCAGTTTTAGGACTATGAACACTGAAGCTTTCTTT	CASSFRTMNTEAFF	TRBJ1-1	TRBV6-1	NA	NA
TGTGCCAGTAGTATAGAACAGGGGAAAGCTTTCTTT	CASSIEQGKAFF	TRBJ1-1	TRBV19	TRBD1	NA
TGTGCCAGCAGCCAAGAAAGGGGCAGGAGCTCCTATAATTCACCCCTCCACTTT	CASSQERGRSSYNSPLHF	TRBJ1-6	TRBV14	NA	NA
TGTGCCAGCAGAAACACAGGGGAGACTGAAAAACTGTTTTTT	CASRNTGETEKLFF	TRBJ1-4	TRBV28	TRBD1	few
TGCAGCGCCAGCCCGAGGATCTCTGGAAACACCATATATTTT	CSASPRISGNTIYF	TRBJ1-3	TRBV29-1	NA	NA
TGTGCCAGCAGCCCGCTGGGGGGTCCCATGAACACTGAAGCTTTCTTT	CASSPLGGPMNTEAFF	TRBJ1-1	TRBV9	NA	NA
TGTGCCAGCAGCCAAGAGAACAGGATCATTTCACCCCTCCACTTT	CASSQENRIISPLHF	TRBJ1-6	TRBV14	NA	NA
TGCGCCAGCAGTCCGACAGGGAACTATGGCTACACCTTC	CASSPTGNYGYTF	TRBJ1-2	TRBV10-2	TRBD1	NA
TGTGCCAGCAGTACGGGGAATCAGCCCCAGCATTTT	CASSTGNQPQHF	TRBJ1-5	TRBV6-6	NA	NA
TGCGCCAGCAGCCAAGATCTCGACAGGGTTAACTATGGCTACACCTTC	CASSQDLDRVNYGYTF	TRBJ1-2	TRBV4-1	TRBD1	NA
TGTGCCAGCAGTCCCTTGTGGGGAGGAAACACTGAAGCTTTCTTT	CASSPLWGGNTEAFF	TRBJ1-1	TRBV6-5	NA	NA
TGTGCCAGTTCCCCCCACAGGGGGCACCAGCCCCAGCATTTT	CASSPHRGHQPQHF	TRBJ1-5	TRBV19	TRBD1	NA
TGTGCCAGCAGCTCCACACAGGGGGCACGTAACACCGGGGAGCTGTTTTTT	CASSSTQGARNTGELFF	TRBJ2-2	TRBV11-2	TRBD1	NA
TGTGCCTGGTCTAAGGGACAGCGCACCGGGGAGCTGTTTTTT	CAWSKGQRTGELFF	TRBJ2-2	TRBV30	TRBD1	NA
TGCGCCAGCAGCCCGGCAGGGTCCAGCTCCTATAATTCACCCCTCCACTTT	CASSPAGSSSYNSPLHF	TRBJ1-6	TRBV5-1	NA	NA
TGTGCCATCAGGCTGACAGGATCGACCTACGAGCAGTACTTC	CAIRLTGSTYEQYF	TRBJ2-7	TRBV10-3	NA	NA
TGCGCCAGCAGCTTTAATACAGATACGCAGTATTTT	CASSFNTDTQYF	TRBJ2-3	TRBV4-3	NA	NA
TGTGCCAGCAGTTTTGACAGGGGGCCTAATGAAAAACTGTTTTTT	CASSFDRGPNEKLFF	TRBJ1-4	TRBV6-5	TRBD1	NA
TGCGCCAGCAGTCCCGGACACTCCTATGGCTACACCTTC	CASSPGHSYGYTF	TRBJ1-2	TRBV23-1	NA	NA
TGTGCCAGCAGCGAGGGGACAGGGAAGCCTGAAGCTTTCTTT	CASSEGTGKPEAFF	TRBJ1-1	TRBV9	TRBD1	once